Listed here is a single T cell receptor beta chain. The antigen is undetermined. This entry comes from a study of monozygotic twins with inflammatory bowel disease. The CDR3 has 13 amino acids. The authors drew roughly 2.5 ml of blood from each donor. Overall study findings and caveats: Any single strong signal or clonotype tied to IBD lacked support.

Reanalyzing the 5' RACE reads, TCRdb keeps one entry per CDR3 protein, without DNA. This sample contains some 450,000 distinct CDR3 sequences. The chain has TRBV12-3 or TRBV12-4 and TRBJ1-5; TCRdb gives TRBD1 as the D gene, but with no DNA this cannot be confirmed. This TCR derives from a human donor with ulcerative colitis or Crohn's disease, or a healthy co-twin of an affected twin (not recorded which). Source material: blood. The CDR3 here is CASSPQGAQPQHF.